The 25 T cell receptor beta chains reported below all come from one sample, sequenced in a study of regulatory dendritic cells for organ transplantation. CFSE-labeled sorted T cells met regulatory or mature dendritic cells for under 6 days. Their specific antigens are unknown. Data came from immunoSEQ multiplex PCR; TCRdb stores just in-frame clones and leaves some out. The repertoire holds around 19,000 clones, 75% to 90% seen once, with 0.68% in the top ten. Specimen: naive CD4+ T cells from blood cultured with regulatory dendritic cells. Subset denoted: CD45RA+ naive T cells. Receptors originate from a human donor in good health.

The chain recombines TRBV19 with TRBJ1-5; D not certain. The V end was cut by 5 bases, the J end by 4 bases, with 12 bases between. There are 14 residues in the CDR3. Germline V gene sequence: CDR1 LNHDA, CDR2 SQIVND (reference sequence). The CDR3 reads CASSPRPSNQPQHF. The DNA of the CDR3 is TGTGCCAGTAGTCCTAGGCCGTCAAATCAGCCCCAGCATTTT. Combining the CDR3 with reference TRBV19 and TRBJ1-5 gives the whole variable domain DGGITQSPKYLFRKEGQNVTLSCEQNLNHDAMYWYRQDPGQGLRLIYYSQIVNDFQKGDIAEGYSVSREKKESFPLTVTSAQKNPTAFYLCASSPRPSNQPQHFGDGTRLSIL.

The chain has TRBV7-2 and TRBJ1-5, with D possibly being TRBD1 (5 bases). CDR3 length: 13 amino acids. CDR1 SGHTA and CDR2 FQGNSA come from the germline V gene. V was shortened by 3 bases and J by 5 bases, with 8 bases between the two germline ends. The DNA of the CDR3 is TGTGCCAGCAGCTTCGACAGATATCAGCCCCAGCATTTT. Its translation is CASSFDRYQPQHF.

The rearrangement links TRBV2 to TRBJ1-2, with 12 bases matching TRBD1. The germline V gene has CDR1 SNHLY and CDR2 FYNNEI. The J segment lost 4 bases and the V segment lost 6 bases, leaving 3 bases of the junction unmatched. The length of the CDR3 is 14 residues. CDR3: CASRRDRGPYGYTF. CDR3 DNA: TGTGCCAGCAGGAGGGACAGGGGGCCCTATGGCTACACCTTC.

V and J are TRBV4-1 and TRBJ1-1; weak D call: TRBD1 (6 bases). V was trimmed by 4 bases and J by 1 base, leaving 16 bases between them. Looked up from germline, CDR1 is MGHRA and CDR2 is YSYEKL. This CDR3 comprises 16 residues. CDR3 residues: CASSPTAGQRNTEAFF. Here the CDR3 DNA reads TGCGCCAGCAGCCCAACTGCGGGACAAAGGAACACTGAAGCTTTCTTT.

This chain connects TRBV6-6 to TRBJ2-1; possibly TRBD1 for D (6 bases). The germline CDR1 and CDR2 sequences are MNHNY and SVGAGI (reference sequence). V lost 2 bases and J 6 bases, leaving 11 bases between the germline ends. This CDR3 comprises 14 residues. CDR3 sequence: CASSYRGTGNEQFF. CDR3 sequence (DNA): TGTGCCAGCAGTTACAGGGGGACCGGCAATGAGCAGTTCTTC.

The chain links TRBV12-5 to TRBJ2-5, with 8 bases aligning to TRBD1. The CDR3 spans 16 residues. V lost 2 bases, J lost 5 bases, and 10 bases stayed unmatched. Germline CDR1 is LGHNT and CDR2 is FRNRAP. CDR3 in amino acids: CASGLPRTGWAETQYF. Written as DNA, the CDR3 is TGTGCTAGTGGTTTGCCCCGGACAGGGTGGGCGGAGACCCAGTACTTC.

This clone was observed once. The chain links TRBV19 to TRBJ1-5; D call uncertain. Looked up from germline, CDR1 is LNHDA and CDR2 is SQIVND (reference sequence). Trimming left V 3 bases short and J 0 bases short, with 3 bases between. There are 13 residues in the CDR3. The CDR3 DNA sequence: TGTGCCAGTAGTATGGTTAGCAATCAGCCCCAGCATTTT. This encodes CASSMVSNQPQHF. Full variable domain (rest looked up from reference TRBV19 and TRBJ1-5): DGGITQSPKYLFRKEGQNVTLSCEQNLNHDAMYWYRQDPGQGLRLIYYSQIVNDFQKGDIAEGYSVSREKKESFPLTVTSAQKNPTAFYLCASSMVSNQPQHFGDGTRLSIL.

V usage is TRBV9 and J usage is TRBJ1-2, with 7 bases that match TRBD1. The CDR3 has 15 residues. V dropped 3 bases and J dropped 8; count of bases not matched to a gene: 13. Germline V CDR1 and CDR2: SGDLS, YYNGEE. Here the CDR3 reads CASSEDRRLPLGYTF. The CDR3 region has the DNA TGTGCCAGCAGCGAGGACAGGCGATTGCCTTTAGGCTACACCTTC.

The chain carries TRBV9 and TRBJ2-5, with D tentatively TRBD1 (6 bases). The CDR3 has 14 amino acids. CDR1 and CDR2 (germline): SGDLS, YYNGEE. Trimming left V 4 bases short and J 1 base short, with 11 bases between. CDR3: CASSLGQRQETQYF. The CDR3 nucleotides are TGTGCCAGCAGCTTAGGACAGCGCCAAGAGACCCAGTACTTC.

This chain joins TRBV9 and TRBJ2-7; 10 bases map to TRBD2. Germline CDR1 reads SGDLS; CDR2 reads YYNGEE. CDR3 length equals 15 residues. The J segment lost 3 bases and the V segment lost 3 bases, leaving 6 bases of the junction unmatched. CDR3 loop: CASSAGLAEIYEQYF. The CDR3 region has the DNA TGTGCCAGCAGCGCCGGACTAGCGGAGATCTACGAGCAGTACTTC. The variable domain in full, with the rest retrieved from reference TRBV9 and TRBJ2-7, is DSGVTQTPKHLITATGQRVTLRCSPRSGDLSVYWYQQSLDQGLQFLIQYYNGEERAKGNILERFSAQQFPDLHSELNLSSLELGDSALYFCASSAGLAEIYEQYFGPGTRLTVT.

The rearrangement uses TRBV6-5 and TRBJ2-1, with D perhaps matching TRBD1 (6 bases). V gave up 2 bases and J gave up 0 bases, with 8 bases separating them. The CDR3 spans 15 residues. Germline V gene lookup returns CDR1 MNHEY and CDR2 SVGAGI. In nucleotides, the CDR3 is TGTGCCAGCAGTTACCAGGGGCCCTCCTACAATGAGCAGTTCTTC. Protein product: CASSYQGPSYNEQFF.

V usage is TRBV7-2 and J usage is TRBJ1-2; perhaps TRBD1 as D (5 bases). This CDR3 contains 14 residues. Looked up from germline, CDR1 is SGHTA and CDR2 is FQGNSA. Trimming stripped 5 bases from V and 7 bases from J, with 17 bases between. CDR3 loop: CASSLGPTFGGYTF. The CDR3, as DNA: TGTGCCAGCAGCCTGGGGCCGACATTTGGTGGCTACACCTTC.

The chain is built from TRBV11-1 and TRBJ2-3; no reliable D call. The CDR3 is made up of 13 amino acids. CDR1 and CDR2 (germline): SGHAT, FQDESV (reference sequence). Between the trimmed V and J ends, which lost 0 bases and 3 bases, there was a span of 4 bases. The CDR3 region has the DNA TGTGCCAGCAGCTTAGCTGAGACAGATACGCAGTATTTT. Protein product: CASSLAETDTQYF.

This clone appeared a single time. The chain has TRBV12-5 and TRBJ2-3; D is uncertain. The CDR3 loop spans 16 amino acids. The germline V gene has CDR1 LGHNT and CDR2 FRNRAP. V shed 0 bases and J shed 0 bases, with 10 bases lying between them. CDR3 nucleotides: TGTGCTAGTGGTTTGGTACTAAGTCGGAGCACAGATACGCAGTATTTT. It specifies CASGLVLSRSTDTQYF. The complete variable domain, with remaining parts taken from reference TRBV12-5 and TRBJ2-3, reads DARVTQTPRHKVTEMGQEVTMRCQPILGHNTVFWYRQTMMQGLELLAYFRNRAPLDDSGMPKDRFSAEMPDATLATLKIQPSEPRDSAVYFCASGLVLSRSTDTQYFGPGTRLTVL.

This rearrangement joins TRBV6-6 to TRBJ1-4; the match to TRBD1 covers 9 bases. Germline CDR1 reads MNHNY; CDR2 reads SVGAGI (reference sequence). V was clipped by 2 bases and J by 7 bases; unmatched bases: 5. The length of the CDR3 is 15 residues. CDR3 in DNA: TGTGCCAGCAGTTACCGGGGACAGGGCAGTGAAAAACTGTTTTTT. As protein: CASSYRGQGSEKLFF.

The rearrangement joins TRBV27 to TRBJ2-1; D is uncertain. The CDR3 totals 15 residues. CDR1 is MNHEY, CDR2 SMNVEV, per germline (reference sequence). V lost 3 bases, J lost 2 bases, and 11 bases lay in between. CDR3 sequence: CASSFNEVPYNEQFF. The CDR3 region has the DNA TGTGCCAGCAGTTTTAATGAGGTCCCCTACAATGAGCAGTTCTTC.

The chain links TRBV5-8 to TRBJ1-1, with D unclear. This CDR3 contains 15 residues. Deletions cut 3 bases from V and 4 bases from J, with 16 bases between. CDR1 is SGHTS and CDR2 is YDEGEE in the germline V gene. The CDR3, as DNA: TGTGCCAGCAGCTATTCGGCGGCGGCGGGCACTGAAGCTTTCTTT. Translated: CASSYSAAAGTEAFF.

The rearrangement uses TRBV9 and TRBJ2-2, with D possibly matching TRBD2 (6 bases). The CDR3 totals 16 residues. The V gene's germline CDR1 is SGDLS and CDR2 YYNGEE. Trimming removed 0 bases at V and 0 bases at J, with 9 bases between. CDR3 nucleotides: TGTGCCAGCAGCGTAGTGGCGGGGACGAACACCGGGGAGCTGTTTTTT. It encodes CASSVVAGTNTGELFF.

The genes are TRBV6-6 and TRBJ2-5, with D tentatively TRBD2 (5 bases). Germline CDR1 reads MNHNY; CDR2 reads SVGAGI (reference sequence). The CDR3 extends over 12 amino acids. With 8 bases removed from V and 5 bases from J, the gap between germline ends came to 12 bases. The CDR3 loop reads CASGGLSETQYF. DNA of the CDR3: TGTGCCAGCGGTGGACTCAGTGAGACCCAGTACTTC.

The J gene is TRBJ2-7, the V gene TRBV30; D remains ambiguous. This CDR3 comprises 13 residues. CDR1 GTSNPN and CDR2 SVGIG come from the germline V gene (reference sequence). Trimming pared 2 bases from V and 0 bases from J, leaving 8 bases between. The DNA for the CDR3 is TGTGCCTGGAGTATTTCCCCCTCCTACGAGCAGTACTTC. Translated: CAWSISPSYEQYF.

V usage is TRBV2 and J usage is TRBJ1-5; 7 bases line up with TRBD1. Germline CDR1 is SNHLY and CDR2 is FYNNEI. With V trimmed by 7 bases and J by 5 bases, 5 bases remained unmatched. This CDR3 is 13 amino acids long. CDR3 residues: CASKTGLDQPQHF. The CDR3 nucleotides are TGTGCCAGCAAGACAGGGCTCGATCAGCCCCAGCATTTT. Using reference TRBV2 and TRBJ1-5 for the parts outside the CDR3, the full variable domain is EPEVTQTPSHQVTQMGQEVILRCVPISNHLYFYWYRQILGQKVEFLVSFYNNEISEKSEIFDDQFSVERPDGSNFTLKIRSTKLEDSAMYFCASKTGLDQPQHFGDGTRLSIL.

This clone has a handful of counts. This chain uses TRBV7-3 with TRBJ1-1, with D maybe TRBD1 (5 bases). V was pared by 2 bases and J by 0 bases, with 7 bases between. The CDR3 sequence is 14 residues long. CDR1 SGHTA and CDR2 FQGTGA come from the germline V gene. The CDR3 here is CASSLDSMNTEAFF. CDR3 DNA sequence: TGTGCCAGCAGCTTAGACAGCATGAACACTGAAGCTTTCTTT.

The genes are TRBV30 and TRBJ2-2; TRBD2 matches 7 bases. Germline-derived CDR1 and CDR2 are GTSNPN and SVGIG (reference sequence). After removal of 0 bases from V and 5 bases from J, the junction contained 15 bases not matched to a gene. The CDR3 length is 18 residues. The CDR3 protein is CAWSVILVREILTGELFF. The CDR3 region has the DNA TGTGCCTGGAGTGTAATCCTTGTGCGGGAGATTCTTACCGGGGAGCTGTTTTTT.

The chain combines TRBV27 with TRBJ2-7; the match to TRBD1 covers 10 bases. With V trimmed by 0 bases and J by 4 bases, 0 bases remained unmatched. This CDR3 spans 14 amino acids. In germline, CDR1 is MNHEY, CDR2 SMNVEV (reference sequence). The CDR3 spells CASSLSDRGYEQYF. The CDR3 DNA reads as TGTGCCAGCAGTTTATCGGACAGGGGGTACGAGCAGTACTTC.

This sequence joins TRBV18 and TRBJ1-1, with a tentative D call TRBD1 (5 bases). Germline assignment: CDR1 KGHSH and CDR2 LQKENI. This CDR3 region has 15 residues. Trimming left V 2 bases short and J 0 bases short, with 10 bases between. The chain's CDR3 is CASSPRGTMNTEAFF. The DNA for the CDR3 is TGTGCCAGCTCACCAAGGGGCACCATGAACACTGAAGCTTTCTTT.